This T cell receptor (beta chain) was captured in a study of blood T cell repertoires in COVID-19. The wider study: Sites in the United States, Italy and Spain provided acute and convalescent COVID-19 samples. Sample material is recorded as cDNA or gDNA derived from T cells, B-cell-depleted T cells, or PBMCs.

Authors' processing steps: Amplifying reference gene primers gave estimates of nucleated cell counts. Using immunoSEQ multiplex PCR, the repertoire was profiled, and TCRdb retains in-frame clones only, with some absent. D and trimming come from the DNA, and the V and J calls and clone size come from that table. Of 75,000 to 100,000 clones detected, roughly 86% appear once; the ten largest clones hold approximately 7.3%. The CDR3 runs to 16 residues. Germline V gives CDR1 SGDLS, CDR2 YYNGEE. Trimming cost V 0 bases and J 2 bases, with 13 bases left between them. The J gene is TRBJ2-3, the V gene TRBV9; weak D call: TRBD2 (7 bases). The sequence was obtained from a man between 65 and 85 years old with acute or convalescent COVID-19. The specimen was peripheral blood. This CDR3 reads CASSVGGGGITDTQYF. CDR3 in DNA: TGTGCCAGCAGCGTAGGGGGAGGGGGGATCACAGATACGCAGTATTTT.